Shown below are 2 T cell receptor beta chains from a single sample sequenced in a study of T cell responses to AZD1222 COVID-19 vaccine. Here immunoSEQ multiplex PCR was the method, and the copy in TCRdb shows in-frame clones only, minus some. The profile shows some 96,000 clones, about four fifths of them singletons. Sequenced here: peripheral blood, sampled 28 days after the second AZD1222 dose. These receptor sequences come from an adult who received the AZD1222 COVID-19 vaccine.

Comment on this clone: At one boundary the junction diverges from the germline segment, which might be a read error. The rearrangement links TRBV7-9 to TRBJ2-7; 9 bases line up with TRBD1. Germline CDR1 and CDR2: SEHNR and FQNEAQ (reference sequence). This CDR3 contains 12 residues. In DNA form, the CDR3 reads TGTGCCAGCAGCTTAGAGTCGGGACAGGGCTTCTTC. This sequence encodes CASSLESGQGFF. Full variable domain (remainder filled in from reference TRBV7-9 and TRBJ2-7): DTGVSQNPRHKITKRGQNVTFRCDPISEHNRLYWYRQTLGQGPEFLTYFQNEAQLEKSRLLSDRFSAERPKGSFSTLEIQRTEQGDSAMYLCASSLESGQGFFGPGTRLTVT.

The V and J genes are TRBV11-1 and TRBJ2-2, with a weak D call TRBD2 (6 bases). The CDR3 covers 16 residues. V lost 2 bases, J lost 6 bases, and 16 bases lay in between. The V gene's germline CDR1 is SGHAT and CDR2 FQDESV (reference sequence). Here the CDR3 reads CASSLSTRGRSGELFF. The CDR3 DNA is TGTGCCAGCAGCTTATCGACGCGGGGTCGGTCCGGGGAGCTGTTTTTT.